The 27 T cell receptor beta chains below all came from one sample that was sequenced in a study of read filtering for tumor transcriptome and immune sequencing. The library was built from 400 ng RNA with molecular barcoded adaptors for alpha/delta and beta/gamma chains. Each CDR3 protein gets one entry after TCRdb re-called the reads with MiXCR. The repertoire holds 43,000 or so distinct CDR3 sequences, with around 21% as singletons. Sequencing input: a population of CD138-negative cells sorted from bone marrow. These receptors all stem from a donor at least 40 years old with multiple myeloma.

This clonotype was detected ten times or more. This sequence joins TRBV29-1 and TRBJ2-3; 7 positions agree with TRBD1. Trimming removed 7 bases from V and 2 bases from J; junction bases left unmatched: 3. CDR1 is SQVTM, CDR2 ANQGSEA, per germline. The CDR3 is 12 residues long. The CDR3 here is CSGGTVTDTQYF. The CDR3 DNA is TGCAGCGGAGGGACAGTCACAGATACGCAGTATTTT.

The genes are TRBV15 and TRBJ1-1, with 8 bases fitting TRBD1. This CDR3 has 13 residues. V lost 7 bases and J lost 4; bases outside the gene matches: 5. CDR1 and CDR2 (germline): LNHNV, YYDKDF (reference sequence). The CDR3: CATKTGDGTEAFF. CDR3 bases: TGTGCCACCAAGACAGGGGATGGCACTGAAGCTTTCTTT.

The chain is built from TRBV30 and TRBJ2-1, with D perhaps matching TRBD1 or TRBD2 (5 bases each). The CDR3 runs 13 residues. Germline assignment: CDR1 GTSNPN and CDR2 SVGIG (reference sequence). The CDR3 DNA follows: TGTGCGTTGTCCTACTCCCTTGGGGGTGAACAGTTCTTC. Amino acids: CALSYSLGGEQFF.

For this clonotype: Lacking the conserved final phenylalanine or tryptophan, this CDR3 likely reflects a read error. In DNA, the CDR3 is TGTGCCAGCAGTTACTACGCGGCTAGCGGGAATGTAGATACGCAGTATCTT. It is translated as CASSYYAASGNVDTQYL. The V gene is TRBV6-2 or TRBV6-3, the J gene TRBJ2-3; TRBD2 matches 9 bases. CDR1 is MNHEY and CDR2 is SVGEGT in the germline V gene. Losses at the gene ends were 1 base for V and 5 bases for J; bases not matched to a gene: 10. The CDR3 length is 17 residues.

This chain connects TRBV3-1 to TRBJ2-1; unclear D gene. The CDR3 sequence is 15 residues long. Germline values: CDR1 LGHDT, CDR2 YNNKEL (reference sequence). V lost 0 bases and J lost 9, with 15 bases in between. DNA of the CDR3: TGTGCCAGCAGCCAAGATGTGCCGCCCGTTGTTGAGCAGTTCTTC. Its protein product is CASSQDVPPVVEQFF.

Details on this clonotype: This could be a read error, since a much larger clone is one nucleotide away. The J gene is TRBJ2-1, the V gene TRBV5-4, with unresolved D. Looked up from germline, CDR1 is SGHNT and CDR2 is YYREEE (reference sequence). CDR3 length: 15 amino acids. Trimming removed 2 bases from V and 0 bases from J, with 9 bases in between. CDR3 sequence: CASSFSKCSYNEQFF. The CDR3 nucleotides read TGTGCCAGCAGCTTCTCTAAGTGCTCCTACAATGAGCAGTTCTTC.

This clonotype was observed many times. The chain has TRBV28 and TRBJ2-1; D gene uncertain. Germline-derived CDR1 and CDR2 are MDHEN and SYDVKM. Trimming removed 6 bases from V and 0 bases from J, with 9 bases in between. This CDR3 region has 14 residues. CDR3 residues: CASSHIDSYNEQFF. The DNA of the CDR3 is TGTGCCAGCAGCCACATAGACTCCTACAATGAGCAGTTCTTC.

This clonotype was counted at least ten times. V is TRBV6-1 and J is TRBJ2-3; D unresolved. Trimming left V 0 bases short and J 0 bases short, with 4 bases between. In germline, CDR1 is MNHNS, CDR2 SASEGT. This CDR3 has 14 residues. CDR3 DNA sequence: TGTGCCAGCAGTGAAGCAAGAAGCACAGATACGCAGTATTTT. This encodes CASSEARSTDTQYF.

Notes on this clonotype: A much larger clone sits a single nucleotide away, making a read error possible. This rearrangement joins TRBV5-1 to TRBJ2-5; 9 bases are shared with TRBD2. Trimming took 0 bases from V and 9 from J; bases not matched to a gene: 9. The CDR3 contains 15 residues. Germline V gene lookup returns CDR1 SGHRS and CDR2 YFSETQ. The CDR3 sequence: CASSLGTSVTPPQYF. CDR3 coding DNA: TGCGCCAGCAGCTTGGGGACTAGCGTAACACCCCCCCAGTACTTC.

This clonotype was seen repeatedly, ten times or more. In DNA form, the CDR3 reads TGTGCCAGCGGGGGGGATCGCACAGATACGCAGTATTTT. The encoded protein is CASGGDRTDTQYF. The V call is TRBV12-3 or TRBV12-4, the J call TRBJ2-3, with TRBD2 matching over 7 bases. Trimming at V came to 8 bases and at J to 1 base, leaving 3 bases not matched to a gene. There are 13 residues in the CDR3.

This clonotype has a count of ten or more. The CDR3 region is CASSQGWAAEGTQYF. The CDR3 DNA reads TGCGCCAGCAGCCAAGGTTGGGCCGCGGAAGGGACCCAGTACTTC. The V and J genes are TRBV4-1 and TRBJ2-5; D is unresolved. There are 15 residues in the CDR3. Trimming took 1 base from V and 7 from J, leaving 16 bases between them. The germline V gene encodes CDR1 MGHRA and CDR2 YSYEKL.

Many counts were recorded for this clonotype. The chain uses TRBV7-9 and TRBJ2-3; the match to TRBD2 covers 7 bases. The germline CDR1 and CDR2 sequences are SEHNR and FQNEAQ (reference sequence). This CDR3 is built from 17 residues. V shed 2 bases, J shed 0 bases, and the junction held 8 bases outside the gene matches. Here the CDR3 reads CASSLSSSGKSTDTQYF. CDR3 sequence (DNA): TGTGCCAGCAGCTTATCTTCCAGCGGGAAAAGCACAGATACGCAGTATTTT.

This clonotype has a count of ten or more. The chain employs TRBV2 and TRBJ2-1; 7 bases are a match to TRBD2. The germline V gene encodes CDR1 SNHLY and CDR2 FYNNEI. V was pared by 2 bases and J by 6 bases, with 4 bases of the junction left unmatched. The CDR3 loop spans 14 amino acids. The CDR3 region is CASSESLAVNEQFF. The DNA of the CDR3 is TGTGCCAGCAGTGAATCCCTAGCGGTCAATGAGCAGTTCTTC.

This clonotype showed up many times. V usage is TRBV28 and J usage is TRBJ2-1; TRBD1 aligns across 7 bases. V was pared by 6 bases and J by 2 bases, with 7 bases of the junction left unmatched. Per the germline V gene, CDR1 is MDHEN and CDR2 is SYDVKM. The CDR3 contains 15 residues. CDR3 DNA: TGTGCCAGCAGCCCCGCCGGGACAGCCTACAATGAGCAGTTCTTC. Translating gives CASSPAGTAYNEQFF.

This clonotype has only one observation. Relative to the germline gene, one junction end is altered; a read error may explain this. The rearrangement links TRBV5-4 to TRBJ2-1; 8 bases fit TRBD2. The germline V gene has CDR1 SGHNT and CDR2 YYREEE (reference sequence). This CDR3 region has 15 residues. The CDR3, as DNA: TGTGCCGGCAGCTCGACTAGCGCCTCCTACAATAAGCAGTTCTTC. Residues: CAGSSTSASYNKQFF.

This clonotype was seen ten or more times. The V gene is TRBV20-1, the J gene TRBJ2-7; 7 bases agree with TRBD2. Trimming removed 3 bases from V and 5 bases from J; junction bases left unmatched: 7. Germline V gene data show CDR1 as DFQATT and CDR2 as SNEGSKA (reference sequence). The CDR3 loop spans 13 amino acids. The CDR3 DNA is TGCAGTGCTAGTCTGCGGGAGCCCCACGAGCAGTACTTC. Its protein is CSASLREPHEQYF.

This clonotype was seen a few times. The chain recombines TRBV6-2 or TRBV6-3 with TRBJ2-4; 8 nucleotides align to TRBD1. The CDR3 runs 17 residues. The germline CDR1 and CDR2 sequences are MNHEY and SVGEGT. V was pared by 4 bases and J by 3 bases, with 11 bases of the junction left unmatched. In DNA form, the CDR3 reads TGTGCCAGCAGTTGGGAGACTGCCGGGACAGGCAAAAACATTCAGTACTTC. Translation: CASSWETAGTGKNIQYF.

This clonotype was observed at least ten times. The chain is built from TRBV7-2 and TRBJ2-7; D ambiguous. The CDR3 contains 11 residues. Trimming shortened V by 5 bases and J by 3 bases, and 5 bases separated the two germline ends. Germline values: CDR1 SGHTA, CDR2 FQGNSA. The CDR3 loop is CASSPSYEQYF. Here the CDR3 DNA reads TGTGCCAGCAGCCCTAGCTACGAGCAGTACTTC.

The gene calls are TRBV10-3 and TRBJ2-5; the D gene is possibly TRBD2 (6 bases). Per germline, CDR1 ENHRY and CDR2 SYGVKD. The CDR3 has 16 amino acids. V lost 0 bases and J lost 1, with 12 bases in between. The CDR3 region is CAISESYSGSQETQYF. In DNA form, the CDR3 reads TGTGCCATCAGTGAGTCGTATTCCGGGAGCCAAGAGACCCAGTACTTC.

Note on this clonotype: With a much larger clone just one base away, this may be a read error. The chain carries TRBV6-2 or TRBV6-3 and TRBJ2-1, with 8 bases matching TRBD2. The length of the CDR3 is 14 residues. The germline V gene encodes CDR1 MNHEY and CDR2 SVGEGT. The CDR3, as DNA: TGTGCCAGCAGTTACTCGGGCGGGAGGACTGAGCGGTTCTTC. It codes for CASSYSGGRTERFF.

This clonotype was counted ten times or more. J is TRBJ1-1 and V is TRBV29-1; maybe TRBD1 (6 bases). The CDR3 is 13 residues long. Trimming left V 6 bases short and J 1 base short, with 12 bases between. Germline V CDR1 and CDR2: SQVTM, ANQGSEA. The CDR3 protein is CSVDRTGNTEAFF. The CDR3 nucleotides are TGCAGCGTAGACAGGACGGGGAACACTGAAGCTTTCTTT.

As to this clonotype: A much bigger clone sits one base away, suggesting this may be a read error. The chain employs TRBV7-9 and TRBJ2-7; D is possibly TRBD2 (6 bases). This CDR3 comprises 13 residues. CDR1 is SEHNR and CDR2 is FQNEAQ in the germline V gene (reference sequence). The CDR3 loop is CASRSDGGYEQCF. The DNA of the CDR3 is TGTGCCAGCAGATCCGACGGAGGGTACGAGCAGTGCTTC.

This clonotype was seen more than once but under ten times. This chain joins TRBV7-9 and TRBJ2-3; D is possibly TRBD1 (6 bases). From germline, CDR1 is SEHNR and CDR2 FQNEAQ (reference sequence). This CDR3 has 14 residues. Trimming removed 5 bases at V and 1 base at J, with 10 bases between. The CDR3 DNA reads TGTGCCAGCAGCCCAGGACAGCGCACAGATACGCAGTATTTT. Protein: CASSPGQRTDTQYF.

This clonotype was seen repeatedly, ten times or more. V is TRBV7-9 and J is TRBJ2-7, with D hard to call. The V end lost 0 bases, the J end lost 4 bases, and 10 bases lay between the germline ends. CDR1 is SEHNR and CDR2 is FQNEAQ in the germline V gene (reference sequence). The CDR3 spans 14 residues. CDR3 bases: TGTGCCAGCAGCTTAGCGCTAGACGGTTACGAGCAGTACTTC. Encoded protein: CASSLALDGYEQYF.

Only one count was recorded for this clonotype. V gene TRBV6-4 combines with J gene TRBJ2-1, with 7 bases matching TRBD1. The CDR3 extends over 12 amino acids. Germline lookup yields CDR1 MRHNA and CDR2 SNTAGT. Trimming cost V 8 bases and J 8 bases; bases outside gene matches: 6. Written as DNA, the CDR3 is TGTGCCAGCGGTCGGACAGGCGATGAGCAGTTCTTC. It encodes CASGRTGDEQFF.

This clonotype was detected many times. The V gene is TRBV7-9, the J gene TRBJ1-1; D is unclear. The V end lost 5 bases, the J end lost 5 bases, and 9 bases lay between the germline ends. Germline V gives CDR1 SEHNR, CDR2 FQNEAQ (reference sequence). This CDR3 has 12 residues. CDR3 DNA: TGTGCCAGCAGCAATTCGAGGACTGAAGCTTTCTTT. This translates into CASSNSRTEAFF.

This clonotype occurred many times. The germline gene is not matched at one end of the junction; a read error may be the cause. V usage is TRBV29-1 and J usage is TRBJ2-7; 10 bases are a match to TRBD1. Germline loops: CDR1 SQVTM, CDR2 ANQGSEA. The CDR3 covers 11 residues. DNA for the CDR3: TGCAGCGTTGAAGAGGGGACAGGGGAGGCCTTC. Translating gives CSVEEGTGEAF.